The text below deals with one T cell receptor (beta chain). What it binds is unknown. These data belong to a study of OX40 agonist ivuxolimab in advanced cancers. Across the whole study: Partial responses, seen in three patients, involved one hepatocellular carcinoma and two cutaneous melanomas.

Study results and limitations: The mean number of expanded clones was higher in CD8+ T cells than in CD4+. Within 6 weeks, CD4+ and CD8+ blood T cells expanded clonally at 0.1 to 3.0 mg/kg.

Trimming took 7 bases from V and 7 from J, leaving 11 bases between them. CDR3 length: 12 residues. The V gene's germline CDR1 is MNHNS and CDR2 SASEGT. Sequenced by immunoSEQ multiplex PCR; TCRdb stores in-frame clones only, minus some. The table shows just over 80,000 clones, with about 88% occurring only once. The TCR sequence derives from an adult with an advanced solid tumor such as melanoma, head and neck, liver or kidney cancer. The sample consisted of CD4+ or CD8+ T cells sorted from blood, taken in a trial of the OX40 agonist ivuxolimab. The chain carries TRBV6-1 and TRBJ1-5; D not resolved. CDR3 in DNA: TGTGCCAGCACTCACCGTGGGCAGCCCCAGCATTTT. This sequence encodes CASTHRGQPQHF.